A selection of T cell receptor beta chains follows, all from one sample in a study of T cell repertoires in ileal Crohn's disease. Only in-frame clones appear in the TCRdb table, and some are missing; sequencing was by immunoSEQ multiplex PCR. Of 14,000 or so clones listed, roughly 80% are singletons. Sequencing input: ileal tissue. The receptor set was obtained from an adult with Crohn's disease. Both conserved end residues are trimmed from each CDR3.

J,V,CDR3
TRBJ2-3,TRBV19,ASSITSGTGTDTQY
TRBJ1-1,TRBV5-1,ASSLGGRTEAF
TRBJ2-2,TRBV2,ASSVGQGITGELF
TRBJ1-5,TRBV6-5,ASSWTGEQGQPQH
TRBJ2-1,TRBV10-3,AITLDRDRGYNEQF
TRBJ2-7,TRBV4-2,ASSQDDSDGTYEQY
TRBJ2-5,TRBV5-1,ASSLVDSQQETQY
TRBJ1-4,TRBV27,ASSRQGNEKLF
TRBJ2-7,TRBV7-2,ASSLQASPYEQY
TRBJ2-2,TRBV29-1,SVGTSGGVDTGELF
TRBJ2-7,TRBV12-5,ASGPPGGREAPYEQY
TRBJ2-5,TRBV5-4,ASSFRGMGETQY
TRBJ1-3,TRBV7-2,ASSLVPGSGNTIY
TRBJ2-5,TRBV9,ASWGAGGGGTQY
TRBJ2-5,TRBV5-1,ASSLEGQAETQY
TRBJ1-1,TRBV7-9,ASSTTLQGMNTEAF
TRBJ2-7,TRBV9,ASSSSSKRLSYEQY
TRBJ2-1,TRBV5-1,ASSLSGARGSYNEQF
TRBJ1-6,TRBV10-3,AIRTTGTVFSPLH
TRBJ1-4,TRBV19,ARPTPGQQGNEKLF
TRBJ2-7,TRBV6-6,ASSYSKDRGY
TRBJ1-6,TRBV10-3,AISETDRKGNSPLH
TRBJ2-5,TRBV29-1,SVDVDRAETQY